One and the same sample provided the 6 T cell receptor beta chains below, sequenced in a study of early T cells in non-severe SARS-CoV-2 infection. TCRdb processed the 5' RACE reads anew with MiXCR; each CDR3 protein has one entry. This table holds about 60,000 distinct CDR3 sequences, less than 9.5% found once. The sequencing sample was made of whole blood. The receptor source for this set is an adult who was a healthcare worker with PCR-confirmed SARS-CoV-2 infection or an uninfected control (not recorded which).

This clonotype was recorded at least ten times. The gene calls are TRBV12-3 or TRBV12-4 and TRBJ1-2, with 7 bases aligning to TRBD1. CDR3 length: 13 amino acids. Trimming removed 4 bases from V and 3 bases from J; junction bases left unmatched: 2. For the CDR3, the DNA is TGTGCCAGCAGTTCGGGACAGCACTATGGCTACACCTTC. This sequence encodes CASSSGQHYGYTF.

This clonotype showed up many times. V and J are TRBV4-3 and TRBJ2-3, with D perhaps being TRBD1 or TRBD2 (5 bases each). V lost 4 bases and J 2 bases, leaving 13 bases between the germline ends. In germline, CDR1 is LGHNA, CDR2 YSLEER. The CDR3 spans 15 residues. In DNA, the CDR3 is TGCGCCAGCAGCCCCACAGGAGGTTCCACAGATACGCAGTATTTT. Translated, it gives CASSPTGGSTDTQYF.

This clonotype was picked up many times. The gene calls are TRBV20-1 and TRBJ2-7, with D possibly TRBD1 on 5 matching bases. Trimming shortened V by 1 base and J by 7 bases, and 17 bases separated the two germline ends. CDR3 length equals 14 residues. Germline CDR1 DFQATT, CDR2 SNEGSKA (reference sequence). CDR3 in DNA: TGCAGTGCTAGAGGTGGCAGGGTGTGGGATGAGCAGTACTTC. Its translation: CSARGGRVWDEQYF.

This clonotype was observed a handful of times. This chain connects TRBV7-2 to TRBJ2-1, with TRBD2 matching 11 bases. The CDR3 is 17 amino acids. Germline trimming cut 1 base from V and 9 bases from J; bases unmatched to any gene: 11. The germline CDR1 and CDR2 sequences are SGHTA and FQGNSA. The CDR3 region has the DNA TGTGCCAGCAGCTTAGGAGGGTCGGGTAGCGGGAGGGTTGAGCAGTTCTTC. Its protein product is CASSLGGSGSGRVEQFF.

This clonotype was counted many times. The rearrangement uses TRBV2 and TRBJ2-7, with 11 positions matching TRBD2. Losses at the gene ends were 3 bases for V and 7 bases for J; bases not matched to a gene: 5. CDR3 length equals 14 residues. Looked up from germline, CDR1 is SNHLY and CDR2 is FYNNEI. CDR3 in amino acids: CASSDTSGSREQYF. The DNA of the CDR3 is TGTGCCAGCAGTGATACTAGCGGGAGTCGGGAGCAGTACTTC. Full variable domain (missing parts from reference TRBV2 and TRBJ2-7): EPEVTQTPSHQVTQMGQEVILRCVPISNHLYFYWYRQILGQKVEFLVSFYNNEISEKSEIFDDQFSVERPDGSNFTLKIRSTKLEDSAMYFCASSDTSGSREQYFGPGTRLTVT.

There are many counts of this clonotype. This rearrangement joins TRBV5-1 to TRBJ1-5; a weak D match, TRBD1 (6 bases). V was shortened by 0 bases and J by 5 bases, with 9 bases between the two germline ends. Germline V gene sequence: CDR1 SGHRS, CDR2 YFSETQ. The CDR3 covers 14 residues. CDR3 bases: TGCGCCAGCAGCTTGGGGGCAGGGGATCAGCCCCAGCATTTT. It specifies CASSLGAGDQPQHF.